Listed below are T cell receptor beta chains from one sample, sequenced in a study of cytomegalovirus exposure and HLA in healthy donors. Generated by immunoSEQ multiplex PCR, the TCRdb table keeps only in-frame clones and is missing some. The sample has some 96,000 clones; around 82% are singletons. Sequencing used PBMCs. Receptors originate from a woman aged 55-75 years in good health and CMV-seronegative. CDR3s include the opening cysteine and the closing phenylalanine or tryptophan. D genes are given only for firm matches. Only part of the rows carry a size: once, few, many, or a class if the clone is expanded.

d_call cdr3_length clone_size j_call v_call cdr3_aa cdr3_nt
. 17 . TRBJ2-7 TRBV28 CASIPNLLRLTTYEQYF TGTGCCAGCATACCCAACCTGTTGAGGTTGACCACCTACGAGCAGTACTTC
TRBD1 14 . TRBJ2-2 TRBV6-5 CASSPRGHTGELFF TGTGCCAGCAGCCCCAGGGGGCACACCGGGGAGCTGTTTTTT
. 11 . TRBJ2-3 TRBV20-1 CSAGTTDTQYF TGCAGTGCCGGTACCACAGATACGCAGTATTTT
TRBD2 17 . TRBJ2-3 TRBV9 CASSVDGGRAFPDTQYF TGTGCCAGCAGCGTAGATGGCGGGAGGGCCTTCCCAGATACGCAGTATTTT
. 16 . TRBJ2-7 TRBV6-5 CASSYPGQGGIDEQYF TGTGCCAGCAGTTATCCCGGACAGGGAGGGATTGACGAGCAGTACTTC
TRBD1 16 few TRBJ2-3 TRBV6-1 CASSESGQGAQHTQYF TGTGCCAGCAGTGAAAGCGGACAGGGGGCTCAGCATACGCAGTATTTT
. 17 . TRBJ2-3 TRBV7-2 CASSSRRETRSTDTQYF TGTGCCAGCAGCTCACGCCGGGAAACGCGAAGCACAGATACGCAGTATTTT
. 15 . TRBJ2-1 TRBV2 CASSDRGIIYNEQFF TGTGCCAGCAGTGACCGGGGTATCATTTACAATGAGCAGTTCTTC
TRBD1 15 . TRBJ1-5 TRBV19 CASSTGQGGSQPQHF TGTGCCAGTAGTACCGGACAGGGCGGTTCTCAGCCCCAGCATTTT
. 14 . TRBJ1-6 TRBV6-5 CASTRSSYNSPLHF TGTGCCAGCACACGGAGCTCCTATAATTCACCCCTCCACTTT
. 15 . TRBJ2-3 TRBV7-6 CASSYSGVGTDTQYF TGTGCCAGCAGTTACTCGGGAGTTGGCACAGATACGCAGTATTTT
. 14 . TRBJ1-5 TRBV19 CASSIRTGNQPQHF TGTGCCAGTAGTATAAGAACAGGAAATCAGCCCCAGCATTTT
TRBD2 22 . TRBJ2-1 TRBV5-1 CASSLGWPSGGPNTYSYNEQFF TGCGCCAGCAGCTTGGGTTGGCCTAGCGGGGGCCCCAACACATACTCCTACAATGAGCAGTTCTTC
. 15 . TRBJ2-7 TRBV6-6 CASSASSQGSYEQYF TGTGCCAGCAGCGCCTCCTCTCAGGGATCCTACGAGCAGTACTTC
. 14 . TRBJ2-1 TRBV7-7 CASSPGGSYNEQFF TGTGCCAGCAGCCCCGGGGGCTCCTACAATGAGCAGTTCTTC
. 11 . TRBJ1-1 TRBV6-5 CASRRSTEAFF TGTGCCAGCCGCCGTAGCACTGAAGCTTTCTTT
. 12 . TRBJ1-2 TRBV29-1 CSVETSGSGYTF TGCAGCGTTGAAACGTCAGGATCTGGCTACACCTTC
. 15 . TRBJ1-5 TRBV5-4 CASSPSRQWAQPQHF TGTGCCAGCAGCCCGTCCCGACAGTGGGCCCAGCCCCAGCATTTT
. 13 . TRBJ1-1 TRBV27 CASSFTGNTEAFF TGTGCCAGCAGTTTTACAGGGAACACTGAAGCTTTCTTT
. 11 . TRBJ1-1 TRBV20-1 CSVRVNTEAFF TGCAGTGTACGGGTGAACACTGAAGCTTTCTTT
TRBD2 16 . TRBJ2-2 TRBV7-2 CASTDEERGGTGELFF TGTGCCAGCACCGACGAGGAGCGGGGCGGCACCGGGGAGCTGTTTTTT
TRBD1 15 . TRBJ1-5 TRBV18 CASSPADRGNQPQHF TGTGCCAGCTCACCCGCGGACAGGGGCAATCAGCCCCAGCATTTT
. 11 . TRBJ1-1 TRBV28 CASTTRTEAFF TGTGCCAGCACGACAAGGACTGAAGCTTTCTTT
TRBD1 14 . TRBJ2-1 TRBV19 CASSIVQGENEQFF TGTGCCAGTAGTATCGTCCAGGGGGAAAATGAGCAGTTCTTC
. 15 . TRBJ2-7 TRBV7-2 CASSAGQFLSYEQYF TGTGCCAGCAGCGCGGGACAGTTCCTTTCCTACGAGCAGTACTTC
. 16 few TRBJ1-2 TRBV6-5 CASSYSRGSGNYGYTF TGTGCCAGCAGTTACTCGAGGGGGTCGGGTAACTATGGCTACACCTTC
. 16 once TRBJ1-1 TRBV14 CASSQVSEDRSTEAFF TGTGCCAGCAGCCAAGTTAGTGAGGACAGAAGCACTGAAGCTTTCTTT
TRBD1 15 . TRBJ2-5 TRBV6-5 CASSYSGTVTGTQYF TGTGCCAGCAGTTATTCTGGGACAGTAACTGGGACCCAGTACTTC
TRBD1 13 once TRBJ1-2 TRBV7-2 CASSPQTGGDYTF TGTGCCAGCAGCCCCCAGACAGGGGGGGACTACACCTTC
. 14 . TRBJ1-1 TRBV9 CASSAFQGSTEAFF TGTGCCAGCAGCGCCTTCCAGGGGAGTACAGAAGCTTTCTTT
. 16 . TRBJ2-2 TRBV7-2 CASSLEAGRGSRELFF TGTGCCAGCAGCTTAGAGGCGGGGAGGGGGTCCCGGGAGCTGTTTTTT
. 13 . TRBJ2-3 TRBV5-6 CASSREETDTQYF TGTGCCAGCAGCAGAGAGGAAACAGATACGCAGTATTTT
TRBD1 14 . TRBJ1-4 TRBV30 CAWSSTGWGEKLFF TGTGCCTGGAGCTCGACAGGGTGGGGAGAAAAACTGTTTTTT
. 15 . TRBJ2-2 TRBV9 CASSVAGGDTGELFF TGTGCCAGCAGCGTAGCTGGAGGGGACACCGGGGAGCTGTTTTTT
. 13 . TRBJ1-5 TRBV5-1 CASREDSNQPQHF TGCGCCAGCAGGGAGGATAGCAATCAGCCCCAGCATTTT
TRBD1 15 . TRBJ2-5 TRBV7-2 CASSSVTGPQETQYF TGTGCCAGCAGCTCCGTGACAGGGCCACAAGAGACCCAGTACTTC
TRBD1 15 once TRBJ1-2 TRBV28 CASSTIGTGEHGYTF TGTGCCAGCAGTACCATAGGGACAGGGGAGCATGGCTACACCTTC
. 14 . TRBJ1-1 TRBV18 CASSPPAVQEKAFF TGTGCCAGCTCACCGCCGGCAGTCCAGGAAAAGGCTTTCTTT
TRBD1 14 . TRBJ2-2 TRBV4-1 CASSHNRGPGELFF TGCGCCAGCAGCCACAACAGGGGGCCCGGGGAGCTGTTTTTT
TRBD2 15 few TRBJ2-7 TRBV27 CASSYAGTSGYEQYF TGTGCCAGCAGTTACGCCGGGACTAGCGGCTACGAGCAGTACTTC
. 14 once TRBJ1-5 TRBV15 CATSRGGINQPQHF TGTGCCACCAGCAGAGGCGGGATCAATCAGCCCCAGCATTTT